This is a list of T cell receptor beta chains from one sample in a study of blood T cell repertoires in COVID-19. Sequenced by immunoSEQ multiplex PCR; TCRdb stores in-frame clones only, minus some. The top ten clones hold more than 9.5% of a sample with about 290,000 clones, about nine tenths of them seen once. Input material: peripheral blood. These receptors all come from a woman between 25 and 40 years old with COVID-19, enrolled during active disease. CDR3s include the opening cysteine and the closing phenylalanine or tryptophan. D genes are given only for firm matches. Not every row has a clone size; where given, it reads once, few, many or a size class.

d_call,j_call,v_call,clone_size,cdr3_aa,cdr3_nt
TRBD2,TRBJ2-5,TRBV5-4,-,CASSSSGGFQETQYF,TGTGCCAGCAGCTCTAGCGGGGGGTTCCAAGAGACCCAGTACTTC
TRBD1,TRBJ1-5,TRBV5-6,-,CASSSITGTGDQPQHF,TGTGCCAGCAGCTCGATAACTGGGACAGGGGATCAGCCCCAGCATTTT
-,TRBJ2-5,TRBV7-9,-,CASIPIQETQYF,TGTGCCAGCATCCCTATCCAAGAGACCCAGTACTTC
-,TRBJ1-1,TRBV12-3/TRBV12-4,-,CASSLGRTEAFF,TGTGCCAGCAGTTTGGGGAGAACTGAAGCTTTCTTT
TRBD2,TRBJ2-7,TRBV5-4,-,CASTPGGAGYEQYF,TGTGCCAGCACCCCGGGGGGGGCCGGCTACGAGCAGTACTTC
TRBD2,TRBJ2-7,TRBV6-4,-,CASNTLGGGAGEQYF,TGTGCCAGCAACACCCTTGGCGGGGGGGCCGGGGAGCAGTACTTC
-,TRBJ1-4,TRBV3-1/TRBV3-2,-,CASSRRATNEKLFF,TGTGCCAGCAGCCGGAGGGCAACTAATGAAAAACTGTTTTTT
-,TRBJ2-3,TRBV11-2,once,CASRYTSTDTQYF,TGTGCCAGCAGATATACTAGTACAGATACGCAGTATTTT
-,TRBJ1-2,TRBV12-3/TRBV12-4,-,CASSPHRTYGYTF,TGTGCCAGCAGTCCCCACAGGACCTATGGCTACACCTTC
-,TRBJ1-2,TRBV5-1,-,CASNLQPDLTNYGYTF,TGCGCCAGCAACCTGCAACCGGACTTAACTAACTATGGCTACACCTTC
-,TRBJ1-6,TRBV4-1,-,CASSQDGQGWTPLHF,TGCGCCAGCAGCCAAGATGGCCAGGGCTGGACACCCCTCCACTTT
TRBD1,TRBJ1-2,TRBV5-1,-,CASSLAGQGWYGYTF,TGCGCCAGCAGCTTGGCGGGACAGGGTTGGTATGGCTACACCTTC
TRBD1,TRBJ2-3,TRBV5-1,-,CASSFRQGNPHTQYF,TGCGCCAGCAGCTTCCGACAGGGTAATCCGCATACGCAGTATTTT
-,TRBJ1-6,TRBV3-1/TRBV3-2,-,CASRLTEVYNSPLHF,TGTGCCAGCAGGCTAACAGAAGTCTATAATTCACCCCTCCACTTT
-,TRBJ2-5,TRBV2,-,CASTLGRGETQYF,TGTGCCAGCACTCTGGGGAGGGGGGAGACCCAGTACTTC
-,TRBJ1-2,TRBV7-2,-,CASSLDGRGYTF,TGTGCCAGCAGCTTAGATGGGAGGGGCTACACCTTC
-,TRBJ1-5,TRBV5-1,-,CASSYNSNQPQHF,TGCGCCAGCAGCTACAATAGCAATCAGCCCCAGCATTTT
TRBD2,TRBJ2-2,TRBV5-1,-,CASRIAGGNTGELFF,TGCGCCAGCAGAATTGCGGGGGGCAACACCGGGGAGCTGTTTTTT
-,TRBJ2-7,TRBV14,-,CASCPVASYEQYF,TGTGCCAGCTGCCCCGTGGCATCCTACGAGCAGTACTTC
-,TRBJ1-1,TRBV19,-,CASSIERGLVTEAFF,TGTGCCAGTAGTATAGAGCGGGGATTGGTCACTGAAGCTTTCTTT
TRBD1,TRBJ2-7,TRBV5-8,-,CASSLVRTGVEQYF,TGTGCCAGCAGCTTGGTGAGGACAGGGGTCGAGCAGTACTTC
-,TRBJ2-7,TRBV4-1,-,CASSQVAAAEVYEQYF,TGCGCCAGCAGCCAAGTTGCGGCCGCGGAGGTGTACGAGCAGTACTTC
-,TRBJ2-7,TRBV27,-,CASSFGVEGYEQYF,TGTGCCAGCAGTTTCGGGGTGGAGGGCTACGAGCAGTACTTC
-,TRBJ2-7,TRBV12-1,-,CASSLTGGEQYF,TGTGCCAGCAGCCTGACAGGTGGTGAGCAGTACTTC
-,TRBJ1-1,TRBV5-5,-,CASSYWTDLTEAFF,TGTGCCAGCAGCTACTGGACAGACCTCACTGAAGCTTTCTTT
-,TRBJ1-2,TRBV7-2,-,CASSLVGGVGYGYTF,TGTGCCAGCAGCTTAGTAGGAGGAGTTGGCTATGGCTACACCTTC
-,TRBJ2-2,TRBV5-1,-,CASSLDSGELFF,TGCGCCAGCAGCTTGGACTCGGGGGAGCTGTTTTTT
-,TRBJ2-6,TRBV5-5,few,CASSLRWTDTANVLTF,TGTGCCAGCAGCTTGAGGTGGACAGATACGGCCAACGTCCTGACTTTC
TRBD1,TRBJ1-1,TRBV12-5,-,CASGLVQQGAAEAFF,TGTGCTAGTGGTTTGGTACAACAGGGGGCGGCTGAAGCTTTCTTT
-,TRBJ1-2,TRBV18,-,CASSPRRGGRRGYTF,TGTGCCAGCTCACCAAGAAGAGGCGGGCGTAGGGGCTACACCTTC
-,TRBJ1-1,TRBV24-1,-,CATSALGRGTEAFF,TGTGCCACCAGTGCCCTGGGGCGGGGGACTGAAGCTTTCTTT
-,TRBJ2-2,TRBV7-9,few,CASHSGGELFF,TGTGCCAGCCATAGCGGCGGGGAGCTGTTTTTT
TRBD1,TRBJ1-3,TRBV18,-,CASSRGTVKSGNTIYF,TGTGCCAGCTCCCGAGGGACAGTTAAATCTGGAAACACCATATATTTT
TRBD1,TRBJ2-7,TRBV6-1,-,CASSEAQGAVYEQYF,TGTGCCAGCAGTGAAGCGCAGGGGGCGGTCTACGAGCAGTACTTC
-,TRBJ1-4,TRBV30,-,CAWSAVTTNEKLFF,TGTGCCTGGAGTGCAGTTACGACTAATGAAAAACTGTTTTTT
-,TRBJ1-1,TRBV19,-,CASTREMTEAFF,TGTGCCAGTACTCGGGAGATGACTGAAGCTTTCTTT
-,TRBJ1-1,TRBV12-2,-,CASRLTGGEAREAFF,TGTGCAAGTCGCTTGACAGGGGGCGAAGCTCGTGAAGCTTTCTTT
TRBD2,TRBJ2-4,TRBV27,-,CASSSGLLAGVINIQYF,TGTGCCAGCAGTTCCGGCCTACTAGCGGGGGTAATAAACATTCAGTACTTC
-,TRBJ1-6,TRBV11-2,-,CASSGRGGRMPLHF,TGTGCCAGCAGCGGGCGGGGGGGGCGGATGCCCCTCCACTTT
TRBD2,TRBJ2-7,TRBV5-1,-,CASSLAGASYEQYF,TGCGCCAGCAGCTTAGCGGGGGCCAGCTACGAGCAGTACTTC
TRBD2,TRBJ2-3,TRBV10-3,-,CAISARGGGTDTQYF,TGTGCCATCAGTGCCCGCGGGGGGGGCACAGATACGCAGTATTTT
-,TRBJ2-7,TRBV6-5,-,CASKLEQAYEQYF,TGTGCCAGCAAACTGGAACAGGCCTACGAGCAGTACTTC
-,TRBJ2-7,TRBV19,-,CASSAGPYEQYF,TGTGCCAGTAGTGCGGGGCCCTACGAGCAGTACTTC
TRBD1,TRBJ2-1,TRBV29-1,-,CSVTGKNNEQFF,TGCAGCGTGACAGGGAAAAACAATGAGCAGTTCTTC
-,TRBJ2-2,TRBV10-1,-,CASSEPGTSNTGELFF,TGCGCCAGCAGTGAGCCGGGAACTAGTAACACCGGGGAGCTGTTTTTT
TRBD1,TRBJ2-7,TRBV5-1,-,CASSLALQGSYEQYF,TGCGCCAGCAGCTTGGCGCTACAGGGGTCCTACGAGCAGTACTTC
-,TRBJ1-2,TRBV6-5,-,CASTNMGAGWYGYTF,TGTGCCAGCACTAACATGGGGGCAGGATGGTATGGCTACACCTTC
-,TRBJ2-7,TRBV13,-,CASSLRRVLVYEQYF,TGTGCCAGCAGCTTAAGGAGAGTACTGGTCTACGAGCAGTACTTC
-,TRBJ2-7,TRBV27,-,CASSLSGSSYEQYF,TGTGCCAGCAGTTTATCAGGGAGCTCCTACGAGCAGTACTTC
-,TRBJ1-2,TRBV5-6,once,CASSPDTDSFYGYTF,TGTGCCAGCAGCCCGGACACGGACAGCTTCTATGGCTACACCTTC
-,TRBJ2-1,TRBV7-2,-,CASSSFSYNEQFF,TGTGCCAGCAGCTCCTTTTCCTACAATGAGCAGTTCTTC
-,TRBJ2-7,TRBV2,-,CASSDYYEQYF,TGTGCCAGCAGTGACTACTACGAGCAGTACTTC
-,TRBJ2-2,TRBV5-4,once,CASSAVNGGELFF,TGTGCCAGCAGCGCCGTAAACGGCGGGGAGCTGTTTTTT
TRBD1,TRBJ1-5,TRBV6-5,once,CASTGQGNQPQHF,TGTGCCAGCACCGGACAGGGCAATCAGCCCCAGCATTTT